The present TCR beta chain was sequenced within a study of OX40 agonist ivuxolimab in advanced cancers. Looking at the study overall: As their treatment, patients were administered ivuxolimab, an agonistic anti-OX40 (CD134) antibody. Points from the study as a whole: Doses of 0.1 to 3.0 mg/kg were accompanied by clonal expansion of CD4+ and CD8+ blood T cells by week 6. The investigators did not determine what antigen specificity the expanded peripheral T cells had.

The CDR3 is 15 residues long. V lost 4 bases and J lost 0, with 13 bases in between. The germline CDR1 and CDR2 sequences are SGHRS and YFSETQ. The data were produced by immunoSEQ multiplex PCR, yet TCRdb's version contains in-frame clones alone and is incomplete. The sample records 65,000 to 90,000 clones, about 89% being singletons. Note on this clone: Its antigen is currently unknown.

This chain links TRBV5-1 with TRBJ1-2; D gene unclear. This receptor was identified in an adult with an advanced solid tumor such as melanoma, head and neck, liver or kidney cancer. The source material was CD4+ or CD8+ T cells sorted from blood, sampled in a trial of the OX40 agonist ivuxolimab. The chain's CDR3 is CASSPWGGPNYGYTF. DNA for the CDR3: TGCGCCAGCAGCCCCTGGGGTGGTCCTAACTATGGCTACACCTTC.